The 20 T cell receptor beta chains below come from one sample, sequenced in a study of T cell responses to AZD1222 COVID-19 vaccine. TCRdb's copy holds only in-frame clones and misses some; the assay was immunoSEQ multiplex PCR. The sample carries approximately 64,000 clones, around 84% recorded once. Material: peripheral blood, obtained on day 0 of AZD1222 vaccination. These receptors were obtained from an adult in good health.

This chain uses TRBV10-1 with TRBJ2-2; weak D call: TRBD1 (6 bases). This CDR3 is built from 14 residues. CDR1 WNHNN and CDR2 SYGVQD come from the germline V gene (reference sequence). V lost 5 bases to trimming and J lost 9 bases, with 16 bases between them. The CDR3 region has the DNA TGCGCCAGCAGTTCACAGGGAGAAGGACGGGAGCTGTTTTTT. Its protein product is CASSSQGEGRELFF.

The rearrangement links TRBV6-6 to TRBJ1-2; D call uncertain. V lost 2 bases and J lost 8, with 6 bases in between. The CDR3 loop spans 11 amino acids. Germline V gene lookup returns CDR1 MNHNY and CDR2 SVGAGI (reference sequence). CDR3 nucleotides: TGTGCCAGCAGTTACCGGTCCGGCTACACCTTC. It specifies CASSYRSGYTF.

This sequence joins TRBV6-1 and TRBJ2-7; D is unclear. Between the trimmed V and J ends, which lost 0 bases and 11 bases, there was a span of 11 bases. The CDR3 contains 12 residues. Germline CDR1 and CDR2: MNHNS and SASEGT. The CDR3, as DNA: TGTGCCAGCAGTGAAGCTCACCCACGAGAGTACTTC. This gives the protein CASSEAHPREYF.

J is TRBJ2-5 and V is TRBV5-1, with 8 bases matching TRBD2. The length of the CDR3 is 15 residues. V gave up 3 bases and J gave up 2 bases; unmatched junction bases: 6. Germline V gene lookup returns CDR1 SGHRS and CDR2 YFSETQ. CDR3 sequence reads: CASSSAGTRQETQYF. The CDR3 DNA follows: TGCGCCAGCAGCTCCGCCGGGACTAGACAAGAGACCCAGTACTTC.

The J gene is TRBJ1-5, the V gene TRBV6-5; D is unclear. The V gene lost 5 bases and the J gene lost 3 bases, with 11 bases spanning the gap. Germline-derived CDR1 and CDR2 are MNHEY and SVGAGI. The CDR3 extends over 14 amino acids. CDR3 nucleotide sequence: TGTGCCAGCAGTCCAGAGAGACCCAATCAGCCCCAGCATTTT. Residues: CASSPERPNQPQHF.

This rearrangement joins TRBV7-2 to TRBJ1-4; perhaps TRBD1 as D (5 bases). Deletions cut 0 bases from V and 4 bases from J, with 12 bases between. Germline V gene lookup returns CDR1 SGHTA and CDR2 FQGNSA. The CDR3 loop spans 16 amino acids. The CDR3 loop reads CASSLAIRDLNEKLFF. DNA of the CDR3: TGTGCCAGCAGCTTAGCGATCCGGGACCTTAATGAAAAACTGTTTTTT.

The chain couples TRBV6-5 to TRBJ2-1, with TRBD1 identical over 7 bases. Germline V gene sequence: CDR1 MNHEY, CDR2 SVGAGI. This CDR3 is built from 15 residues. J lost 6 bases, V lost 6 bases, and 11 bases had no gene match. The CDR3 protein is CASRIATGLGNEQFF. CDR3 DNA: TGTGCCAGCAGAATAGCGACAGGGCTAGGCAATGAGCAGTTCTTC.

The chain joins TRBV12-5 to TRBJ2-2; D gene ambiguous. Germline CDR1 is LGHNT and CDR2 is FRNRAP. This CDR3 has 21 residues. The V and J ends lost 2 bases and 4 bases respectively, with 29 bases between them. CDR3 sequence: CASGLLRQATMSANITGELFF. CDR3 coding DNA: TGTGCTAGTGGTTTGTTAAGGCAGGCGACGATGTCCGCCAACATCACCGGGGAGCTGTTTTTT. The variable domain in full, with the rest retrieved from reference TRBV12-5 and TRBJ2-2, is DARVTQTPRHKVTEMGQEVTMRCQPILGHNTVFWYRQTMMQGLELLAYFRNRAPLDDSGMPKDRFSAEMPDATLATLKIQPSEPRDSAVYFCASGLLRQATMSANITGELFFGEGSRLTVL.

This chain uses TRBV5-1 with TRBJ1-4; TRBD1 matches at 10 bases. This CDR3 has 14 residues. The germline CDR1 and CDR2 sequences are SGHRS and YFSETQ. The J segment lost 8 bases and the V segment lost 4 bases, leaving 5 bases of the junction unmatched. Here the CDR3 DNA reads TGCGCCAGCAGCCTGGGACAGGGGCGAGAAAAACTGTTTTTT. It is translated as CASSLGQGREKLFF.

V gene TRBV7-2 combines with J gene TRBJ2-5; D is unresolved. The CDR3 runs 12 residues. The ends were cut back, 5 bases at V and 8 bases at J, with 12 bases in the middle. In germline, CDR1 is SGHTA, CDR2 FQGNSA. The CDR3 region is CASSHPIGTQYF. The CDR3 coding sequence is TGTGCCAGCAGCCATCCGATAGGTACCCAGTACTTC.

The chain is built from TRBV6-5 and TRBJ2-5; 7 nucleotides line up with TRBD1. CDR1 and CDR2 from the germline V gene are MNHEY and SVGAGI. The CDR3 is 14 amino acids. The trim removed 6 bases at V and 5 bases at J, leaving 9 bases unmatched. The CDR3 here is CASRDPRGLETQYF. The CDR3 DNA follows: TGTGCCAGCAGGGATCCCAGGGGGTTGGAGACCCAGTACTTC.

This clone was seen only once. This rearrangement joins TRBV4-1 to TRBJ1-2; D call uncertain. V was cut by 0 bases and J by 4 bases, with 12 bases left in between. Germline-derived CDR1 and CDR2 are MGHRA and YSYEKL. This CDR3 spans 15 amino acids. CDR3 sequence reads: CASSQDLLRGYGYTF. Here the CDR3 DNA reads TGCGCCAGCAGCCAAGATCTCCTGAGAGGCTATGGCTACACCTTC.

V usage is TRBV9 and J usage is TRBJ1-2; a weak D match, TRBD1 (5 bases). CDR1 and CDR2 (germline): SGDLS, YYNGEE. The V and J ends lost 0 bases and 2 bases respectively, with 11 bases between them. The CDR3 length is 15 residues. CDR3 amino acids: CASSVDQGYNYGYTF. The CDR3 DNA reads TGTGCCAGCAGCGTAGATCAGGGTTACAACTATGGCTACACCTTC.

The rearrangement links TRBV2 to TRBJ2-7, with D maybe TRBD1 (6 bases). V lost 6 bases and J lost 4, with 7 bases in between. Germline-derived CDR1 and CDR2 are SNHLY and FYNNEI. CDR3 length: 11 residues. CDR3 nucleotide sequence: TGTGCCAGCAGCACAGGGTACGAGCAGTACTTC. It specifies CASSTGYEQYF.

The gene calls are TRBV30 and TRBJ1-1; a possible D gene is TRBD1 (6 bases). The V end lost 4 bases, the J end lost 2 bases, and 11 bases lay between the germline ends. Germline V gives CDR1 GTSNPN, CDR2 SVGIG (reference sequence). The length of the CDR3 is 13 residues. The CDR3 sequence: CAWNTGYNTEAFF. CDR3 sequence (DNA): TGTGCCTGGAATACAGGGTATAACACTGAAGCTTTCTTT.

This clone was seen a handful of times. Here the CDR3 DNA reads TGTGCCAGCAGCTTTTTGCTGGGAAGCAATCAGCCCCAGCATTTT. Encoded protein: CASSFLLGSNQPQHF. The rearrangement links TRBV7-2 to TRBJ1-5; D is ambiguous. CDR3 length equals 15 residues. The V and J ends lost 3 bases and 1 base respectively, with 10 bases between them. Germline lookup yields CDR1 SGHTA and CDR2 FQGNSA.

This clone was seen a single time. V usage is TRBV4-3 and J usage is TRBJ1-4, with TRBD1 matching 11 bases. The CDR3 is 17 residues long. Trimming removed 1 base from V and 7 bases from J; junction bases left unmatched: 8. Germline loops: CDR1 LGHNA, CDR2 YSLEER. This CDR3 is CASSQAGQGADGEKLFF. CDR3 nucleotides: TGCGCCAGCAGCCAAGCCGGACAGGGGGCGGATGGTGAAAAACTGTTTTTT.

The CDR3 sequence is CASSLNGQGYEKLFF. The CDR3 nucleotides read TGTGCCAGCAGTTTGAACGGACAGGGATATGAAAAACTGTTTTTT. The gene calls are TRBV6-5 and TRBJ1-4, with 8 bases fitting TRBD1. Trimming took 4 bases from V and 6 from J; bases not matched to a gene: 7. The CDR3 length is 15 residues. Germline CDR1 MNHEY, CDR2 SVGAGI.

The chain recombines TRBV5-1 with TRBJ1-1; D possibly corresponds to TRBD1 (5 bases). Trimming shortened V by 4 bases and J by 4 bases, and 14 bases separated the two germline ends. The CDR3 has 14 amino acids. Germline lookup yields CDR1 SGHRS and CDR2 YFSETQ. CDR3 coding DNA: TGCGCCAGCAGCCCGCAGGGAGAGGGCACTGAAGCTTTCTTT. It codes for CASSPQGEGTEAFF.

The rearrangement uses TRBV2 and TRBJ1-1, with a tentative D call TRBD1 (5 bases). There are 16 residues in the CDR3. V was clipped by 8 bases and J by 3 bases, with 22 bases between them. Germline V gene sequence: CDR1 SNHLY, CDR2 FYNNEI. CDR3 region: CASCRWQGRLDTEAFF. The CDR3 coding sequence is TGTGCCAGCTGTCGATGGCAGGGTAGGTTAGACACTGAAGCTTTCTTT.